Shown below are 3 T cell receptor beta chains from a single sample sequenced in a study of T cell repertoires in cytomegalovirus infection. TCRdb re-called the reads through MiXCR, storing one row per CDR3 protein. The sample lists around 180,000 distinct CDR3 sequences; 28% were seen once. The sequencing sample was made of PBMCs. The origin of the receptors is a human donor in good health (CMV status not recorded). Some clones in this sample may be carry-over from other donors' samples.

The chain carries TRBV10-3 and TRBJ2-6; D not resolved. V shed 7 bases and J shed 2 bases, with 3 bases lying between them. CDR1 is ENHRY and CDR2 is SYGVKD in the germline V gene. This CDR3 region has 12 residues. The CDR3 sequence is CAITPGANVLTF. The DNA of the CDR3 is TGTGCCATCACTCCTGGGGCCAACGTCCTGACTTTC.

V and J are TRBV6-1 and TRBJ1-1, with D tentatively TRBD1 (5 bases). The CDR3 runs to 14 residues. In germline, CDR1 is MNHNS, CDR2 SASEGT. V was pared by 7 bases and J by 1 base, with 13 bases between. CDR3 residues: CASTWGGENTEAFF. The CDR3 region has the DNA TGTGCCAGCACCTGGGGGGGGGAGAACACTGAAGCTTTCTTT.

The DNA of the CDR3 is TGCAGCGTTCCTCCGGGACCTGGGACCTACAATGAGCAGTTCTTC. It encodes CSVPPGPGTYNEQFF. The genes are TRBV29-1 and TRBJ2-1; D is perhaps TRBD1 or TRBD2 (5 bases each). The V gene's germline CDR1 is SQVTM and CDR2 ANQGSEA. The CDR3 loop spans 15 amino acids. Trimming took 5 bases from V and 2 from J, leaving 16 bases between them.